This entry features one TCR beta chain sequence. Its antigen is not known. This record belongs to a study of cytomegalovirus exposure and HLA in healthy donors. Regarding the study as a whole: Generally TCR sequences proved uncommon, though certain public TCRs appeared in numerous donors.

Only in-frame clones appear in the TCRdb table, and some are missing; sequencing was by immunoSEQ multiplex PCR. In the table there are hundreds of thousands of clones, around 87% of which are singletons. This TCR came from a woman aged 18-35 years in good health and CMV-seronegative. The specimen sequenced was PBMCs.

CDR3 amino acids: CASNLPSGHHSPLHF. In nucleotides, the CDR3 is TGTGCCAGCAACCTCCCGTCCGGACACCATTCACCCCTCCACTTT. The rearrangement uses TRBV6-1 and TRBJ1-6; D possibly corresponds to TRBD1 (5 bases). Germline CDR1 reads MNHNS; CDR2 reads SASEGT. This CDR3 spans 15 amino acids. Trimming left V 7 bases short and J 8 bases short, with 18 bases between.